This T cell receptor beta chain was found in a study of graft-versus-host responses after intestinal transplantation. For the study at large: Grafts were multivisceral, liver-intestinal, or isolated intestinal. Anti-thymocyte globulin induction, then tacrolimus and steroids for about 3 years, went to all recipients. Notes on the study in general: Some GvH clones appeared in ileal mucosa or blood before recipient bone marrow.

With respect to this clone: Its antigen is not known.

The germline V gene encodes CDR1 MNHEY and CDR2 SMNVEV (reference sequence). J gave up 6 bases and V 5 bases, and 8 bases lay outside the gene matches. This CDR3 region has 15 residues. Sequencing used immunoSEQ multiplex PCR; TCRdb keeps in-frame clones, though not all of them. The table shows around 100,000 clones, with roughly 87% occurring only once. This TCR was recovered from a human donor who was the organ donor for an intestinal transplant. This specimen consisted of unstimulated CD4+ T cells sorted from spleen or lymph node cells, obtained before transplant. This chain joins TRBV27 and TRBJ2-2; 8 bases match TRBD1. Written as DNA, the CDR3 is TGTGCCAGCAGTGGGACAGGACAATGGTCCGGGGAGCTGTTTTTT. Its translation: CASSGTGQWSGELFF.